This section outlines one TCR beta chain sequence together with its context. Amplified TCR beta CDR3 regions came from RNA transcripts. First-round RT-PCR with HTBI primers amplified the TCR CDR3 region. Each CDR3 protein is one row after TCRdb ran MiXCR on the multiplex PCR reads. The table includes some 370,000 distinct CDR3 sequences, about a sixth detected once. This entry comes from a study of T cells in Graves' hyperthyroidism and ophthalmopathy. The PBMCs were sourced from fresh peripheral blood (around 9.9 ml). Sequencing was done on a sample of blood. The clonotype comes from a woman aged 25 to 39 with Graves' hyperthyroidism that later progressed to Graves' ophthalmopathy.

The DNA of the CDR3 is TGTGCCAGCAGCGGGGCTGAAAAACTGTTTTTT. Residues: CASSGAEKLFF. The chain carries TRBV6-2 or TRBV6-3 and TRBJ1-4; maybe TRBD1 (5 bases). This CDR3 contains 11 residues. Germline V gene lookup returns CDR1 MNHEY and CDR2 SVGEGT. Trimming left V 6 bases short and J 7 bases short, with 6 bases between.